This TCR beta chain was profiled in a study of tumor-infiltrating lymphocytes in oesophageal squamous cell carcinoma (dated by TCRdb to 2016 to 2017). About this clonotype: Its antigen is still unknown. There are no base qualities to consult, and no much larger clone falls within one base.

To prepare the library, PCR was applied. Data came from an Illumina HiSeq 2000. TCRdb itself trimmed the public reads at Q25 with fastp, ran MiXCR and retained productive beta chains. A single entry per CDR3 protein holds the most common genes and DNA from its merged rows. The sample has over 15,000 distinct CDR3 sequences on record, about 40% of them singletons. The ten largest make up 29% of the sample. The clonotype was recovered from a male donor with esophageal squamous cell carcinoma. The sample comprised esophageal tumor tissue.

The CDR3 region: CASSLRTSREQYF. The sequenced DNA is TGTGCCAGCAGTTTAAGGACTAGTCGTGAGCAGTACTTC. The chain is encoded by TRBV28 joined to TRBJ2-5; TRBD2 lines up with 7 middle nucleotides. V has 2 bases trimmed and J has 11 bases trimmed; junction bases matching no gene number 8. Looking up the germline V gene yields CDR1 MDHEN and CDR2 SYDVKM. The CDR3 numbers 13 residues from cysteine through phenylalanine. The sequence is cut down to CDR3 DNA, 39 bases in frame from base 1.